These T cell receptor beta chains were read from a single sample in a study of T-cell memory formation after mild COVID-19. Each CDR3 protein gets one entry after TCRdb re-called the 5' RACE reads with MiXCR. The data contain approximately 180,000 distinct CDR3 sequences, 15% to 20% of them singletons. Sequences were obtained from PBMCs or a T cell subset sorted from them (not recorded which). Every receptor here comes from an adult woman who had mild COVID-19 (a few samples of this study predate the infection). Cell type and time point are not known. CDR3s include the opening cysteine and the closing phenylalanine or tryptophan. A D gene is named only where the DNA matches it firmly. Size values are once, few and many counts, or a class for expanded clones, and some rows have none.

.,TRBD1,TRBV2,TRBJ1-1,TGTGCCAGCAGTGAAGGACAGGGCCTCACTGAAGCTTTCTTT,CASSEGQGLTEAFF
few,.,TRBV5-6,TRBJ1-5,TGTGCCAGCAGCTTGTGGAAGGGATGGCCCCAGCATTTT,CASSLWKGWPQHF
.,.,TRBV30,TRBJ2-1,TGTGCCTGGAGTATAGCCGGGAACGCGCAGTTCTTC,CAWSIAGNAQFF
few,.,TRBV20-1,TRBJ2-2,TGCAGTGCTAGAGATTGGCGCCGGCCGAACACCGGGGAGCTGTTTTTT,CSARDWRRPNTGELFF
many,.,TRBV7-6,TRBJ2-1,TGTGCCAGCAGCTCCGGGCCCACAGTGCGTGGCAATGAGCAGTTCTTC,CASSSGPTVRGNEQFF
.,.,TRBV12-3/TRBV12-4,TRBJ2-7,TGTGCCAGCAAGAGAGGCGGGGAGGGGGACTCCTACGAGCAGTACTTC,CASKRGGEGDSYEQYF
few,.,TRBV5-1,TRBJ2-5,TGCGCCAGCAGCGTGGGGACGACTGTAGAGACCCAGTACTTC,CASSVGTTVETQYF
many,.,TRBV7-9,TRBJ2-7,TGTGCCAGCAGCTTACAGGTAGCGGACAAGGTGGGGCAGTACTTC,CASSLQVADKVGQYF
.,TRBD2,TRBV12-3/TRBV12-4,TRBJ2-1,TGTGCCAGCAGTCCCACTAGCGGGAGTGGTAATGAGCAGTTCTTC,CASSPTSGSGNEQFF
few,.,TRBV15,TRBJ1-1,TGTGCCACCAGCAGAGATCACTCAGCCACTGAAGCTTTCTTT,CATSRDHSATEAFF
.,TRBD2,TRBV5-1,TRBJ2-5,TGCGCCAGCAGCTTGGCCGGACTAGCGGGGGGGCAAGAGACCCAGTACTTC,CASSLAGLAGGQETQYF
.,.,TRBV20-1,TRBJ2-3,TGCAGTGCCCCCGGACTACCAACAACCACAGATACGCAGTATTTT,CSAPGLPTTTDTQYF
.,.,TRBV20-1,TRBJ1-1,TGCAGTGCTAGGTCTCTCCGCGGCGGGAACACTGAAGCTTTCTTT,CSARSLRGGNTEAFF
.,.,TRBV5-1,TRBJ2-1,TGCGCCAGCAGCTTGCTAGGAGGGGTTAATGAGCAGTTCTTC,CASSLLGGVNEQFF
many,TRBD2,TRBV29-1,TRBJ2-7,TGCAGCGTAGTATCCCCGGGACTAGCGGGGACCTACGAGCAGTACTTC,CSVVSPGLAGTYEQYF
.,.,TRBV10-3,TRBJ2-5,TGTGCCATCAGTGAGTTCCAAGAGACCCAGTACTTC,CAISEFQETQYF
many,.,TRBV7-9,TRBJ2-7,TGTGCCAGCAGCTTAAGTTTCGGCGGGGACGAGCAGTACTTC,CASSLSFGGDEQYF
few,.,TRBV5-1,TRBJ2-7,TGCGCCAGCAGCTTGACCCATCAGGGGGGCGTCCCCTACGAGCAGTACTTC,CASSLTHQGGVPYEQYF
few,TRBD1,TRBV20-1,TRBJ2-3,TGCAGTGCTCCGCAGGGGGCTAGGACAGATACGCAGTATTTT,CSAPQGARTDTQYF
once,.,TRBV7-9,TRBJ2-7,TGTGCCAGCAGCCCTCGTGTGAAGGGGGGAAACGAGCAGTACTTC,CASSPRVKGGNEQYF
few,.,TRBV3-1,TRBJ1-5,TGTGCCAGCAGCCAAGGAATTAATAGCAATCAGCCCCAGCATTTT,CASSQGINSNQPQHF
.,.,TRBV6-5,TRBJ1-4,TGTGCCAGCAGTTACGGTTGGGGAACTAATGAAAAACTGTTTTTT,CASSYGWGTNEKLFF
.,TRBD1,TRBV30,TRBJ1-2,TGTGCCTGGAGGGGAGGGACAGGCCTAGGCTACACCTTC,CAWRGGTGLGYTF
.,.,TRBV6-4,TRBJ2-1,TGTGCCAGCAGTGACTCGTACCCCTCGAAGGGCAGCTCCTACAATGAGCAGTTCTTC,CASSDSYPSKGSSYNEQFF
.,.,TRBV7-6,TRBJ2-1,TGTGCCAGCAGCTCTAACGTACGAGACAGCAATGAGCAGTTCTTC,CASSSNVRDSNEQFF
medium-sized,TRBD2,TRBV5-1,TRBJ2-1,TGCGCCAGCAGCTTTGGCGGGGGGGCTGTGAATGAGCAGTTCTTC,CASSFGGGAVNEQFF
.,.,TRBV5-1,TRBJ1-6,TGCGCCAGCAGCTTGGAGGGCAGGGGAGGATCACCCCTCCACTTT,CASSLEGRGGSPLHF
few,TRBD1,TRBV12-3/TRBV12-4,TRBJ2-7,TGTGCCAGCAGTTTGACCAGAGGGACAGGTTCCTACGAGCAGTACTTC,CASSLTRGTGSYEQYF
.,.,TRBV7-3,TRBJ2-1,TGTGCCAGCAGCGCCACCCTGGGCGAGCAGTTCTTC,CASSATLGEQFF
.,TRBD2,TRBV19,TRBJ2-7,TGTGCCAGTAGTTTAGGACTAGCGCGGGCCTACGAGCAGTACTTC,CASSLGLARAYEQYF
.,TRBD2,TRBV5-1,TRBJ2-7,TGCGCCAGCAGCTTAACCCAAGCGGGAGGGCCTTACGAGCAGTACTTC,CASSLTQAGGPYEQYF
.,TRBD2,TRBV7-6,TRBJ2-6,TGTGCCAGCAGCCTAGGACTAGCGGGAGTAGGTGGGGCCAACGTCCTGACTTTC,CASSLGLAGVGGANVLTF
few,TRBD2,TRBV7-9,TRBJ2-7,TGTGCCAGCAGGTCTAGCGGGGCTAGCTCCTACGAGCAGTACTTC,CASRSSGASSYEQYF